This T cell receptor beta chain was retrieved from a study of graft-versus-host responses after intestinal transplantation. The overall study: Anti-thymocyte globulin induction preceded three to four years of tacrolimus and steroid maintenance in all recipients.

Produced via immunoSEQ multiplex PCR; TCRdb's table is partial and in-frame only. The sample includes under 15,000 clones, about 31% of them seen just once. This clone is labeled medium-sized. The plating included some 200,000 irradiated, violet-dye-labeled stimulator cells together with some 200,000 CFSE-labeled responder cells. Sorted after the reaction were proliferating CFSE-low CD3+CD4+ and CD3+CD8+ responders. J was trimmed by 7 bases and V by 5 bases; bases with no gene match: 6. Germline V gene lookup returns CDR1 MNHEY and CDR2 SMNVEV (reference sequence). The CDR3 runs to 13 residues. The receptor's source is a human patient who received an intestinal transplant. The J gene is TRBJ1-2, the V gene TRBV27, with TRBD1 matching over 8 bases. This material consisted of alloreactive CD8+ T cells from a mixed lymphocyte reaction culture, taken before intestinal transplant. The subset here: CFSE-low proliferating T cells sorted from approximately 6-day pre-transplant mixed lymphocyte reaction (GvH or HvG direction). In DNA, the CDR3 is TGTGCCAGCAGTCTTACAGGGGGGGGTGGCTACACCTTC. The encoded protein is CASSLTGGGGYTF.